This is a list of T cell receptor beta chains from one sample in a study of blood T cell repertoires in COVID-19. Data came from immunoSEQ multiplex PCR; TCRdb stores just in-frame clones and leaves some out. The repertoire includes approximately 52,000 clones, about 90% of them detected once, and around 3.2% sits in the top ten. The sequenced sample was peripheral blood. These receptors all come from a human donor in a cohort sampled during active COVID-19. CDR3s include the opening cysteine and the closing phenylalanine or tryptophan. Each record gives: J gene, V gene, CDR3 protein.

TRBJ1-1 TRBV9 CASSVDTGNTEAFF
TRBJ1-2 TRBV3-1/TRBV3-2 CASSQEGRRGIF
TRBJ2-7 TRBV28 CASGSGTGVTYEQYF
TRBJ2-5 TRBV3-1/TRBV3-2 CASSQSGTGEETQYF
TRBJ2-7 TRBV15 CATSTPGIPYEQYF
TRBJ2-1 TRBV6-6 CASMRLAGGEQFF
TRBJ1-1 TRBV7-8 CASRDRTGAPEAFF
TRBJ2-1 TRBV5-1 CASSSDGQGAYNEQFF
TRBJ2-3 TRBV5-1 CASSPQGLRWGDTQYF
TRBJ2-1 TRBV12-5 CASGGTSGSTNEQFF
TRBJ1-2 TRBV30 CAWVSYGYTF